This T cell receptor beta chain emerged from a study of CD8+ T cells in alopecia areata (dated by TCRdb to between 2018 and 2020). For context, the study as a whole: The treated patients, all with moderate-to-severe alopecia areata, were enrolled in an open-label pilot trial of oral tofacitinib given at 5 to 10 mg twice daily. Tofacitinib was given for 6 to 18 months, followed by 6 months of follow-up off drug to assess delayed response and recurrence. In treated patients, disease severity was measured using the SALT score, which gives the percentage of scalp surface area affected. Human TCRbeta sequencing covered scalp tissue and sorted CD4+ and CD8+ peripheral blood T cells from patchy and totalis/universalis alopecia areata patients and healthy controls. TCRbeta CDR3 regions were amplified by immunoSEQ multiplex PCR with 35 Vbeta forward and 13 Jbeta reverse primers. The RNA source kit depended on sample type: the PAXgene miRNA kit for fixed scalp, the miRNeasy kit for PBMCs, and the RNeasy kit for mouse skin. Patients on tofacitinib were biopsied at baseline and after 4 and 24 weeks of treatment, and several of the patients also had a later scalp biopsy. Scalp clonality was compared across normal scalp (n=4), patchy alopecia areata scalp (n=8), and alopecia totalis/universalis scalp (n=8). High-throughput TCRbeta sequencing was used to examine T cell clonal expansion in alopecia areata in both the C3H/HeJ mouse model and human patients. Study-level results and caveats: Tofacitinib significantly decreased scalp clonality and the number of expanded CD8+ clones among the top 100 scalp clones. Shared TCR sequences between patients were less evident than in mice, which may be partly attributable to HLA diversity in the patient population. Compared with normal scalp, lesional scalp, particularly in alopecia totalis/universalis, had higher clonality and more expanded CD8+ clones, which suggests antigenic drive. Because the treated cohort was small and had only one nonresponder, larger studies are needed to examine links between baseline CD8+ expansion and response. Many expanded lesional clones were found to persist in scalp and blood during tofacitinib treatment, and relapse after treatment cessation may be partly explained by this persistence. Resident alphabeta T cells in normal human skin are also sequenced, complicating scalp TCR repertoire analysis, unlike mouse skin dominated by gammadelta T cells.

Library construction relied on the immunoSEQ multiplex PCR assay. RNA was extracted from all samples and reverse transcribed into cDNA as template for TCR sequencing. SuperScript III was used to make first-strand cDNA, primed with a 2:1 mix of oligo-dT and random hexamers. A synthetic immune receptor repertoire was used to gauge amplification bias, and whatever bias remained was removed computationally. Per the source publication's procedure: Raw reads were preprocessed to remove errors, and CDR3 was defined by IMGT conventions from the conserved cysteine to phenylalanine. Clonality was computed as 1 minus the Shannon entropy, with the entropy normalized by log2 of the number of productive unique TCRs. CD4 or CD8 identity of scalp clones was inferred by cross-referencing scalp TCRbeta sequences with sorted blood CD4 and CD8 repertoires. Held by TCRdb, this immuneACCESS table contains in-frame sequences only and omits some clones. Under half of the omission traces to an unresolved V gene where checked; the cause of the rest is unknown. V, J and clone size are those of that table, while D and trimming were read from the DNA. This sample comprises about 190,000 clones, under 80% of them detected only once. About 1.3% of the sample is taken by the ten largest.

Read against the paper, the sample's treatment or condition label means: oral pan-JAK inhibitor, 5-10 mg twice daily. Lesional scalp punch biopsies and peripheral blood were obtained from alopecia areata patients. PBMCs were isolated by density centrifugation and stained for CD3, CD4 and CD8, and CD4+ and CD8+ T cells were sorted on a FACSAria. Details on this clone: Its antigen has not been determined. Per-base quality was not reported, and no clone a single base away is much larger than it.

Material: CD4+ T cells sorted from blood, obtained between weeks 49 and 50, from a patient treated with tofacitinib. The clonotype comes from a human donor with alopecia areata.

The DNA is as follows: TGTGCCAGCAGCCCGGGTACAGCAAGCACCGGGGAGCTGTTTTTT. It is translated as CASSPGTASTGELFF. The chain is assembled from TRBV2 and TRBJ2-2, with the identity of the D gene unclear. Trimming at the junction amounts to 6 bases on V and 4 bases on J, and the germline ends lie 15 bases apart. Spanning cysteine to phenylalanine, the CDR3 consists of 15 amino acids. The CDR3 DNA has 45 bases and is translated from base 1. The germline V gene provides CDR1 SNHLY and CDR2 FYNNEI.